The 13 T cell receptor beta chains below were found in one sample sequenced in a study of metastatic and nonmetastatic thyroid tumors. Through MiXCR, TCRdb re-clonotyped the PCR reads. Among some 16,000 clones listed, roughly 23% were seen once. Every patient was untreated before thyroid surgery. The material sequenced was tumor tissue. All receptors come from a female donor with papillary thyroid cancer or a benign thyroid nodule (not recorded which). Some clones in this sample may be carry-over from other donors' samples.

This clone was counted a few times. This chain joins TRBV12-3 or TRBV12-4 and TRBJ1-2; tentative D call: TRBD1 (5 bases). Trimming left V 6 bases short and J 7 bases short, with 12 bases between. The length of the CDR3 is 12 residues. CDR3 protein: CASRPGGSGYTF. Written as DNA, the CDR3 is TGTGCCAGCAGGCCCGGGGGGAGTGGCTACACCTTC.

This chain connects TRBV28 to TRBJ2-2; 9 positions agree with TRBD2. The CDR3 runs to 17 residues. Germline assignment: CDR1 MDHEN and CDR2 SYDVKM. After removal of 3 bases from V and 8 bases from J, the junction contained 13 bases not matched to a gene. CDR3 loop: CASSFLAGSTKGGELFF. In nucleotides, the CDR3 is TGTGCCAGCAGTTTTCTAGCGGGATCTACCAAGGGGGGGGAGCTGTTTTTT.

This clone came up many times. The V and J genes are TRBV7-9 and TRBJ2-4; D is unclear. Trimming took off 7 bases at V and 9 bases at J, with 13 bases between the two ends. Germline V CDR1 and CDR2: SEHNR, FQNEAQ (reference sequence). The CDR3 spans 12 residues. CDR3 nucleotides: TGTGCCAGCACCCTAGAGCGAGGCATTCAGTACTTC. Amino acids: CASTLERGIQYF. The full variable domain, with the rest looked up from reference TRBV7-9 and TRBJ2-4, is DTGVSQNPRHKITKRGQNVTFRCDPISEHNRLYWYRQTLGQGPEFLTYFQNEAQLEKSRLLSDRFSAERPKGSFSTLEIQRTEQGDSAMYLCASTLERGIQYFGAGTRLSVL.

This clone was seen a single time. V and J are TRBV5-1 and TRBJ2-3; D call uncertain. The CDR3 runs to 14 residues. Per germline, CDR1 SGHRS and CDR2 YFSETQ. V lost 0 bases and J lost 2, with 7 bases in between. The CDR3 sequence is CASSLVLFTDTQYF. For the CDR3, the DNA is TGCGCCAGCAGCTTGGTACTATTCACAGATACGCAGTATTTT.

The CDR3 DNA reads as TGTGCCAGCAGCCCCCGGACACGTCAAGAGACCCAGTACTTC. It translates to CASSPRTRQETQYF. This chain connects TRBV11-2 to TRBJ2-5, with D perhaps TRBD1 (5 bases). Germline-derived CDR1 and CDR2 are SGHAT and FQNNGV. V was clipped by 5 bases and J by 2 bases, with 12 bases between them. The CDR3 totals 14 residues.

This clone has at least ten counts. The J gene is TRBJ1-1, the V gene TRBV19; tentatively, D is TRBD1 (5 bases). This CDR3 has 18 amino acids. V lost 4 bases, J lost 6 bases, and 27 bases lay in between. Germline V gene data show CDR1 as LNHDA and CDR2 as SQIVND (reference sequence). CDR3 residues: CASSKLLYQGTGSAEAFF. CDR3 bases: TGTGCCAGTAGTAAATTATTGTATCAGGGAACGGGGAGCGCTGAAGCTTTCTTT.

The chain links TRBV6-5 to TRBJ2-7, with TRBD2 as a possible D gene (6 bases). The CDR3 sequence is 16 residues long. Trimming took off 6 bases at V and 7 bases at J, with 25 bases between the two ends. In germline, CDR1 is MNHEY, CDR2 SVGAGI. The CDR3 DNA reads TGTGCCAGCAGATACAGCACCGGGACTTCCCATCCTGAGCAGTACTTC. Its translation: CASRYSTGTSHPEQYF.

Details on this clone: At one boundary the junction diverges from the germline segment, which might be a read error. DNA of the CDR3: TGCAGTGCTAGCGGGACCGAGAATAGAAATCAGCCGCAGCATTTT. This gives the protein CSASGTENRNQPQHF. V usage is TRBV20-1 and J usage is TRBJ1-5, with D possibly TRBD1 on 5 matching bases. The CDR3 extends over 15 amino acids. Germline assignment: CDR1 DFQATT and CDR2 SNEGSKA (reference sequence).

A few counts support this clone. The CDR3 sequence: CASSSTSSYEQYF. The CDR3 DNA reads as TGTGCCAGCAGTAGTACTAGCTCCTACGAGCAGTACTTC. This chain joins TRBV12-3 or TRBV12-4 and TRBJ2-7; possible D gene TRBD2, 5 bases. The V end was cut by 5 bases, the J end by 0 bases, with 8 bases between. The CDR3 loop spans 13 amino acids.

This clone is medium-sized in the sample. The DNA is omitted, as the CDR3 cannot be located on it reliably, and the CDR3 follows TCRdb's listing. The gene calls are TRBV7-2 and TRBJ2-1; the table assigns TRBD2, which was not confirmed against the DNA. Germline CDR1 SGHTA, CDR2 FQGNSA. A total of 17 residues make up the CDR3, ends included. This chain's CDR3 is CASSLTVSVASGSKEFF.

This clone was counted ten times or more. V gene TRBV28 combines with J gene TRBJ2-5, with D possibly TRBD1 on 5 matching bases. Between the trimmed V and J ends, which lost 6 bases and 5 bases, there was a span of 10 bases. The CDR3 extends over 12 amino acids. Germline V gene sequence: CDR1 MDHEN, CDR2 SYDVKM. The DNA for the CDR3 is TGTGCCAGCAGCGACAGAAAGGAGACCCAGTACTTC. As protein: CASSDRKETQYF. Supplemented by reference TRBV28 and TRBJ2-5, the full variable domain reads DVKVTQSSRYLVKRTGEKVFLECVQDMDHENMFWYRQDPGLGLRLIYFSYDVKMKEKGDIPEGYSVSREKKERFSLILESASTNQTSMYLCASSDRKETQYFGPGTRLLVL.

The gene calls are TRBV6-1 and TRBJ1-1; the D is unclear. The length of the CDR3 is 13 residues. The V end lost 2 bases, the J end lost 1 base, and 5 bases lay between the germline ends. Germline lookup yields CDR1 MNHNS and CDR2 SASEGT. CDR3 in amino acids: CASSEMWNTEAFF. CDR3 nucleotide sequence: TGTGCCAGCAGTGAAATGTGGAACACTGAAGCTTTCTTT.

V is TRBV2 and J is TRBJ2-7; D might be TRBD2 (6 bases). The V and J ends lost 7 bases and 7 bases respectively, with 17 bases between them. The CDR3 covers 13 residues. The germline V gene has CDR1 SNHLY and CDR2 FYNNEI. CDR3 coding DNA: TGTGCCAGCACCGGGACTCCTCCCCGGGAGCAGTACTTC. Translating it yields CASTGTPPREQYF.